These 8 T cell receptor beta chains were sequenced from one sample in a study of human T cells and chemical hapten exposure. TCRdb analysed the RACE reads with MiXCR anew, one entry per CDR3 protein. Altogether around 35,000 distinct CDR3 sequences are present, around 5.5% being singletons, with the ten largest covering 9.5% to 15%. The time point: healthy volunteer bleed at 6 weeks. Someone pulled total RNA out of unfractionated whole blood. The sequenced sample consisted of whole blood. The receptor set was obtained from a human donor in good health. Some clones in this sample may be carry-over from other donors' samples.

This clonotype has ten or more counts. The chain couples TRBV2 to TRBJ2-7, with 8 bases that match TRBD2. Germline assignment: CDR1 SNHLY and CDR2 FYNNEI. This CDR3 comprises 15 residues. V lost 3 bases, J lost 0 bases, and 4 bases stayed unmatched. The CDR3 is CASSDHSGVSYEQYF. The CDR3 DNA is TGTGCCAGCAGTGATCATAGCGGGGTCTCCTACGAGCAGTACTTC.

The table lists this clonotype with many counts. The rearrangement links TRBV7-8 to TRBJ1-5; TRBD1 might be the D (5 bases). The CDR3 extends over 16 amino acids. Germline V CDR1 and CDR2: SGHVS, FQNEAQ. Trimming took off 9 bases at V and 0 bases at J, with 18 bases between the two ends. The chain's CDR3 is CASTPGGTYSNQPQHF. CDR3 nucleotide sequence: TGTGCCAGTACTCCGGGAGGGACTTATAGCAATCAGCCCCAGCATTTT.

This chain uses TRBV28 with TRBJ1-1; TRBD1 aligns across 7 bases. This CDR3 has 19 amino acids. The V gene end was trimmed by 7 bases and the J gene end by 1 base; junction bases not matched to a gene: 21. Germline V gives CDR1 MDHEN, CDR2 SYDVKM. The CDR3 DNA sequence: TGTGCCAGCATAAAGGGGGCAGGATATCGATTTCAACAGAACACTGAAGCTTTCTTT. It is translated as CASIKGAGYRFQQNTEAFF. Looking up the rest from reference TRBV28 and TRBJ1-1 gives the full variable domain: DVKVTQSSRYLVKRTGEKVFLECVQDMDHENMFWYRQDPGLGLRLIYFSYDVKMKEKGDIPEGYSVSREKKERFSLILESASTNQTSMYLCASIKGAGYRFQQNTEAFFGQGTRLTVV.

This clonotype was seen a few times. The V call is TRBV12-3 or TRBV12-4, the J call TRBJ2-7; 10 bases fit TRBD1. The length of the CDR3 is 14 residues. The V and J ends lost 5 bases and 2 bases, in that order; junction bases with no gene match: 3. In DNA form, the CDR3 reads TGTGCCAGCAGTACCGGGACAGGGGCCTACGAGCAGTACTTC. Protein sequence: CASSTGTGAYEQYF.

This clonotype was seen ten or more times. The chain employs TRBV7-2 and TRBJ1-6; D not resolved. The length of the CDR3 is 15 residues. V lost 5 bases to trimming and J lost 6 bases, with 14 bases between them. CDR1 and CDR2 from the germline V gene are SGHTA and FQGNSA. The CDR3 reads CASSPRTNLNSPLHF. In DNA, the CDR3 is TGTGCCAGCAGCCCAAGGACGAACCTTAATTCACCCCTCCACTTT.

The table lists this clonotype with a few counts. V usage is TRBV7-8 and J usage is TRBJ2-7; D remains unclear. The CDR3 extends over 14 amino acids. The germline V and J ends were trimmed by 5 bases and 6 bases, with 17 bases remaining between them. Germline V gene sequence: CDR1 SGHVS, CDR2 FQNEAQ. The CDR3 sequence is CASSTNGPDGEQYF. The CDR3 DNA reads as TGTGCCAGCAGCACCAACGGACCGGATGGCGAGCAGTACTTC.

This clonotype has at least ten counts. The genes are TRBV18 and TRBJ2-1, with D possibly TRBD2 on 6 matching bases. V lost 3 bases and J lost 13, with 22 bases in between. Germline CDR1 and CDR2: KGHSH and LQKENI. This CDR3 has 15 residues. The CDR3 DNA sequence: TGTGCCAGCTCACCCACCGCCCGACTAGACACTCACCAGTTCTTC. Translating gives CASSPTARLDTHQFF.

The chain carries TRBV6-1 and TRBJ2-1, with TRBD1 matching over 7 bases. The CDR3 totals 17 residues. V lost 5 bases, J lost 0 bases, and 10 bases stayed unmatched. Germline V gene data show CDR1 as MNHNS and CDR2 as SASEGT. The chain's CDR3 is CASSYQTGVLSYNEQFF. CDR3 DNA: TGTGCCAGCAGTTATCAAACAGGGGTCCTCTCCTACAATGAGCAGTTCTTC.